This entry lists 5 T cell receptor beta chains sequenced from one sample in a study of CD8+ T cells in alopecia areata. cDNA reverse transcribed from extracted RNA served as the sequencing template. Profiled with immunoSEQ multiplex PCR; TCRdb holds only in-frame clones, not every one. The data contain 95,000 to 110,000 clones, approximately 52% of them singletons. Sequenced input: CD4+ T cells sorted from blood. The origin of the receptors is a human donor in good health.

The genes are TRBV5-4 and TRBJ2-3; TRBD2 agrees at 7 bases. The ends lost 4 bases at V and 2 bases at J; junction bases unmatched: 10. Germline assignment: CDR1 SGHNT and CDR2 YYREEE (reference sequence). The CDR3 has 16 residues. CDR3 sequence (DNA): TGTGCCAGCAGCCTAAAGCGGGGCGGGAACACAGATACGCAGTATTTT. Translated: CASSLKRGGNTDTQYF.

The chain uses TRBV6-5 and TRBJ1-2; D is possibly TRBD1 (5 bases). This CDR3 spans 14 amino acids. V shed 2 bases and J shed 4 bases, with 11 bases lying between them. Germline values: CDR1 MNHEY, CDR2 SVGAGI. The CDR3 sequence is CASSYGGQGYGYTF. The DNA of the CDR3 is TGTGCCAGCAGTTACGGAGGCCAGGGCTATGGCTACACCTTC.

The gene calls are TRBV29-1 and TRBJ1-2; D may be TRBD1 (5 bases). The CDR3 is 13 amino acids. With 4 bases removed from V and 3 bases from J, the gap between germline ends came to 12 bases. Per the germline V gene, CDR1 is SQVTM and CDR2 is ANQGSEA. The CDR3 region has the DNA TGCAGCGTTGTAGGGGAGGGTGACTATGGCTACACCTTC. This sequence encodes CSVVGEGDYGYTF. Variable domain in full (rest from reference TRBV29-1 and TRBJ1-2): SAVISQKPSRDICQRGTSLTIQCQVDSQVTMMFWYRQQPGQSLTLIATANQGSEATYESGFVIDKFPISRPNLTFSTLTVSNMSPEDSSIYLCSVVGEGDYGYTFGSGTRLTVV.

J is TRBJ2-1 and V is TRBV5-1, with D possibly being TRBD2 (5 bases). The germline V and J ends were trimmed by 4 bases and 2 bases, with 10 bases remaining between them. CDR1 SGHRS and CDR2 YFSETQ come from the germline V gene. CDR3 length: 14 amino acids. CDR3 in amino acids: CASSPGRPYNEQFF. Here the CDR3 DNA reads TGCGCCAGCAGCCCGGGAAGGCCCTACAATGAGCAGTTCTTC.

The chain couples TRBV13 to TRBJ2-2; D is possibly TRBD1 or TRBD2 (6 bases each). Germline values: CDR1 PRHDT, CDR2 FYEKMQ (reference sequence). V lost 0 bases and J lost 4, with 18 bases in between. This CDR3 has 18 amino acids. CDR3 DNA: TGTGCCAGCAGCTTAGGCGGGGGCCACGCAAGGATCACCGGGGAGCTGTTTTTT. Translation: CASSLGGGHARITGELFF.